This T cell receptor (beta chain) was documented in a study of blood T cells in healthy people across ages. Study outcomes and limitations: In long-lived donors, naive CD4+ cell counts and diversity exceeded those of aged donors. Per-million-T-cell TCR beta diversity fell roughly linearly with age.

For the second PCR, which ran for roughly 6 to 11 cycles, a sample-barcoded 5' primer and a J-beta primer mix were used. TCRdb reanalysed the 5' RACE reads using MiXCR and keeps one entry per CDR3 protein. The table shows around 900,000 distinct CDR3 sequences, with under 30% occurring only once. This clonotype was counted a few times. Its antigen is currently unknown. The CDR3 covers 15 residues. Trimming took 2 bases from V and 0 from J, leaving 13 bases between them. The germline V gene encodes CDR1 DFQATT and CDR2 SNEGSKA (reference sequence). The sequencing sample was made of blood. The TCR comes from a woman over 75 in good health. The chain links TRBV20-1 to TRBJ1-2; perhaps TRBD1 as D (6 bases). CDR3 region: CSARPPQGANYGYTF. In nucleotides, the CDR3 is TGCAGTGCTAGACCCCCACAGGGAGCTAACTATGGCTACACCTTC.